The clone carrying this TCR beta chain was counted ten times or more. Its antigen is as yet unknown. For repertoire sequencing, the TCR beta CDR3 regions were amplified from RNA transcripts. The library came from an HTBI-primed first-round RT-PCR and a second-round multiplex PCR. In TCRdb, the multiplex PCR reads were re-called with MiXCR into one record per CDR3 protein. The sample has 150,000 to 200,000 distinct CDR3 sequences, about two fifths seen once. This specimen belongs to a study of Graves' ophthalmopathy and Graves' hyperthyroidism. Study summary: No treatment had been given when peripheral blood was collected at initial diagnosis. Study findings and constraints: Most clonotypes expanded in thyroid above 0.001 frequency were present in blood too.

The CDR3 spans 12 residues. V dropped 3 bases and J dropped 6 bases, with 9 bases sitting between them. CDR1 is MDHEN and CDR2 is SYDVKM in the germline V gene. The sequenced material came from peripheral blood. The chain has TRBV28 and TRBJ2-7; D unresolved. This clonotype originated in a man aged 25 to 40 with Graves' ophthalmopathy. This CDR3 is CASSFFQAEQYF. CDR3 DNA: TGTGCCAGCAGTTTTTTTCAGGCCGAGCAGTACTTC.